Presented here are 17 T cell receptor beta chains from one specimen sequenced in a study of identical twins. TCRdb processed the 5' RACE reads anew with MiXCR; each CDR3 protein has one entry. Counted here are about 520,000 distinct CDR3 sequences, about 20% occurring once; the ten biggest clones make up around 0.91%. The same sample was also used in a study of T cells expressing NK-cell markers.

The sequencing sample was made of CD4+ T cells sorted from blood. The receptors originated from a young woman in good health.

This clonotype was recorded a few times. The V gene is TRBV20-1, the J gene TRBJ2-1, with 10 bases aligning to TRBD2. Unmatched junction bases numbered 5, after V lost 0 bases and J lost 6 bases. Germline CDR1 and CDR2: DFQATT and SNEGSKA (reference sequence). This CDR3 has 15 amino acids. The CDR3 DNA reads TGCAGTGCTAGAGATTATGGGACTAGCGCCAATGAGCAGTTCTTC. Amino acid sequence: CSARDYGTSANEQFF.

This clonotype showed up just a few times. This rearrangement joins TRBV6-5 to TRBJ2-3; TRBD2 matches 10 bases. Germline CDR1 reads MNHEY; CDR2 reads SVGAGI. The CDR3 has 17 residues. With V trimmed by 7 bases and J by 0 bases, 10 bases remained unmatched. CDR3 region: CASTLATSGSSTDTQYF. The CDR3 nucleotides are TGTGCCAGCACTTTAGCGACTAGCGGGTCTAGCACAGATACGCAGTATTTT.

The chain employs TRBV7-9 and TRBJ2-3; weak D call: TRBD2 (6 bases). V lost 1 base, J lost 9 bases, and 20 bases lay in between. Germline CDR1 and CDR2: SEHNR and FQNEAQ (reference sequence). This CDR3 is built from 16 residues. CDR3 in amino acids: CASSLGFRTDRGTQYF. Written as DNA, the CDR3 is TGTGCCAGCAGCTTAGGATTTCGTACTGATCGGGGGACGCAGTATTTT.

The V and J genes are TRBV7-3 and TRBJ2-1; D possibly corresponds to TRBD1 (5 bases). Germline assignment: CDR1 SGHTA and CDR2 FQGTGA. The CDR3 has 15 residues. The V end was cut by 1 base, the J end by 0 bases, with 7 bases between. CDR3 in amino acids: CASSLSRDSYNEQFF. In DNA form, the CDR3 reads TGTGCCAGCAGCTTAAGCAGGGACTCCTACAATGAGCAGTTCTTC.

This clonotype was seen only a few times. The chain combines TRBV29-1 with TRBJ2-1, with 10 bases lining up with TRBD2. Germline V gives CDR1 SQVTM, CDR2 ANQGSEA. This CDR3 comprises 13 residues. V lost 4 bases, J lost 10 bases, and 7 bases stayed unmatched. This CDR3 is CSVASGRGREQFF. Here the CDR3 DNA reads TGCAGCGTTGCCAGCGGGAGGGGCAGGGAGCAGTTCTTC.

This chain joins TRBV10-3 and TRBJ1-1; D ambiguous. This CDR3 is 12 amino acids long. V lost 0 bases and J lost 4, with 3 bases in between. Germline V gene sequence: CDR1 ENHRY, CDR2 SYGVKD. The CDR3 reads CAISESVTEAFF. The CDR3 DNA is TGTGCCATCAGTGAGTCAGTCACTGAAGCTTTCTTT.

The chain is built from TRBV7-9 and TRBJ2-1; 8 nucleotides align to TRBD2. This CDR3 is 14 amino acids long. The germline CDR1 and CDR2 sequences are SEHNR and FQNEAQ (reference sequence). The ends lost 5 bases at V and 3 bases at J; junction bases unmatched: 3. The CDR3 DNA is TGTGCCAGCAGCATACTAGCGGACTACAATGAGCAGTTCTTC. It yields the protein CASSILADYNEQFF.

Many counts were recorded for this clonotype. V usage is TRBV20-1 and J usage is TRBJ2-2; the match to TRBD1 covers 8 bases. The CDR3 is 16 amino acids. Germline CDR1 DFQATT, CDR2 SNEGSKA (reference sequence). The junction had 7 bases not matched to a gene; V was cut back by 0 bases and J by 4 bases. The CDR3 DNA follows: TGCAGTGCTAGAGATGGGAGGACAGGGAGCACCGGGGAGCTGTTTTTT. It translates to CSARDGRTGSTGELFF.

This clonotype was detected ten times or more. The V gene is TRBV12-3 or TRBV12-4, the J gene TRBJ2-7; no clear D. This CDR3 has 15 amino acids. Trimming took 3 bases from V and 1 from J, leaving 13 bases between them. The CDR3 loop is CASSFSPYLSYEQYF. CDR3 nucleotide sequence: TGTGCCAGCAGTTTTTCACCATACTTGTCCTACGAGCAGTACTTC.

The table lists this clonotype with a few counts. The chain couples TRBV20-1 to TRBJ1-1; weak D call: TRBD1 (6 bases). The germline V gene has CDR1 DFQATT and CDR2 SNEGSKA (reference sequence). CDR3 length equals 15 residues. Trimming took off 3 bases at V and 1 base at J, with 15 bases between the two ends. The CDR3 protein is CSARNAGAANTEAFF. The CDR3 DNA reads as TGCAGTGCTAGGAATGCAGGGGCGGCGAACACTGAAGCTTTCTTT.

The chain has TRBV6-1 and TRBJ1-5; D not certain. Trimming took off 6 bases at V and 7 bases at J, with 13 bases between the two ends. Germline V gene sequence: CDR1 MNHNS, CDR2 SASEGT. This CDR3 comprises 13 residues. The CDR3 DNA reads TGTGCCAGCAGCCCCCTCTCGGGACAGCCCCAGCATTTT. Translation gives CASSPLSGQPQHF.

The J gene is TRBJ1-1, the V gene TRBV18; D gene uncertain. Between the trimmed V and J ends, which lost 0 bases and 1 base, there was a span of 12 bases. There are 16 residues in the CDR3. CDR1 is KGHSH, CDR2 LQKENI, per germline. The CDR3 DNA reads as TGTGCCAGCTCACCACCGAAGGGCGAAGGGAACACTGAAGCTTTCTTT. Translating it yields CASSPPKGEGNTEAFF.

The chain uses TRBV5-6 and TRBJ1-2; unclear D gene. V dropped 4 bases and J dropped 5 bases, with 15 bases sitting between them. Germline V gives CDR1 SGHDT, CDR2 YYEEEE. This CDR3 region has 14 residues. In DNA form, the CDR3 reads TGTGCCAGCAGCACCAGGAATATAGAATATGGCTACACCTTC. Translated, it gives CASSTRNIEYGYTF. Filled out from reference TRBV5-6 and TRBJ1-2, the complete variable domain reads DAGVTQSPTHLIKTRGQQVTLRCSPKSGHDTVSWYQQALGQGPQFIFQYYEEEERQRGNFPDRFSGHQFPNYSSELNVNALLLGDSALYLCASSTRNIEYGYTFGSGTRLTVV.

V and J are TRBV12-5 and TRBJ2-1; D possibly corresponds to TRBD2 (6 bases). This CDR3 has 12 amino acids. Germline CDR1 LGHNT, CDR2 FRNRAP. V shed 5 bases and J shed 7 bases, with 9 bases lying between them. The CDR3 loop is CASGAGWNEQFF. In nucleotides, the CDR3 is TGTGCTAGTGGTGCGGGATGGAATGAGCAGTTCTTC.

At least ten counts were recorded for this clonotype. J is TRBJ2-2 and V is TRBV12-3 or TRBV12-4, with unresolved D. Trimming left V 6 bases short and J 3 bases short, with 2 bases between. The CDR3 extends over 11 amino acids. CDR3: CASRYTGELFF. In nucleotides, the CDR3 is TGTGCCAGCAGATACACCGGGGAGCTGTTTTTT.

The J gene is TRBJ2-3, the V gene TRBV20-1, with D perhaps assigned TRBD1 or TRBD2 (7 bases each). CDR1 and CDR2 from the germline V gene are DFQATT and SNEGSKA (reference sequence). Trimming removed 6 bases at V and 5 bases at J, with 15 bases between. The CDR3 has 13 residues. The CDR3 coding sequence is TGCAGTGCCCGAGCGGGACAGATAGATACGCAGTATTTT. The encoded protein is CSARAGQIDTQYF.

V gene TRBV12-3 or TRBV12-4 combines with J gene TRBJ2-4, with D possibly being TRBD2 (6 bases). The CDR3 sequence is 15 residues long. The V end lost 5 bases, the J end lost 1 base, and 12 bases lay between the germline ends. The CDR3 sequence is CASSSLGRAKNIQYF. As DNA, the CDR3 is TGTGCCAGCAGTAGCCTAGGGAGGGCCAAAAACATTCAGTACTTC.